The rows below give T cell receptor beta chains drawn from one sample of a study of regulatory T cells in long-lasting Graves disease. TCRdb re-analysed the multiplex PCR reads in MiXCR, keeping a single row per CDR3 protein. The table shows some 460,000 distinct CDR3 sequences, with about 16% occurring only once. The data also belong to a second study, concerning T cells in Graves' hyperthyroidism and ophthalmopathy.

The sequences come from peripheral blood mononuclear cells (PBMCs), collected at new diagnosis, from a patient treated with antithyroid drugs. The receptors derive from a man aged 35 to 55 with Graves disease. Both conserved end residues are part of each CDR3. A D gene is named only where the DNA matches it firmly. Size values are once, few and many counts, or a class for expanded clones, and some rows have none.

cdr3_aa,cdr3_nt,v_call,d_call,clone_size,j_call
CASSWGGADTEAFF,TGTGCCAGCAGTTGGGGGGGCGCAGACACTGAAGCTTTCTTT,TRBV12-3/TRBV12-4,NA,NA,TRBJ1-1
CASSQSDRRKTQYF,TGTGCCAGCAGCCAATCGGACCGGCGGAAGACCCAGTACTTC,TRBV3-1,NA,many,TRBJ2-5
CASTISSANNEQFF,TGTGCCAGTACTATAAGCTCCGCTAACAATGAGCAGTTCTTC,TRBV2,NA,many,TRBJ2-1
CASSSQGPSGANVLTF,TGTGCCAGTAGTTCACAGGGACCCTCTGGGGCCAACGTCCTGACTTTC,TRBV19,NA,NA,TRBJ2-6
CASSPHGGTGGHEQYF,TGTGCCAGCAGCCCCCACGGCGGGACAGGGGGCCACGAGCAGTACTTC,TRBV7-3,TRBD1,few,TRBJ2-7
CASTTGRSYEQYF,TGTGCCAGCACGACAGGGAGATCCTACGAGCAGTACTTC,TRBV11-2,TRBD1,few,TRBJ2-7
CSASLSVSGDTQYF,TGCAGTGCTAGTTTGTCGGTTTCTGGAGATACGCAGTATTTT,TRBV20-1,NA,NA,TRBJ2-3
CASSFGTVLAGGPYNEQFF,TGTGCCAGCAGCTTCGGGACAGTTTTAGCGGGAGGGCCCTACAATGAGCAGTTCTTC,TRBV14,TRBD2,NA,TRBJ2-1
CASSSTFGTSGRAGHEQFF,TGTGCCAGCAGCTCCACTTTCGGGACTAGCGGGAGGGCCGGCCATGAGCAGTTCTTC,TRBV11-2,TRBD2,many,TRBJ2-1
CASSPWISGNNEQFF,TGTGCCAGCAGCCCCTGGATCAGCGGGAACAATGAGCAGTTCTTC,TRBV7-8,TRBD2,many,TRBJ2-1
CSAKRGETQYF,TGCAGCGCAAAAAGGGGGGAGACCCAGTACTTC,TRBV20-1,NA,NA,TRBJ2-5
CASSGQGLGETQYF,TGTGCCAGCTCGGGACAGGGCTTAGGAGAGACCCAGTACTTC,TRBV28,TRBD1,NA,TRBJ2-5
CATSRGLERTDTQYF,TGTGCCACCAGCAGAGGGCTGGAACGCACAGATACGCAGTATTTT,TRBV15,NA,few,TRBJ2-3
CASSSTGTGSEAFF,TGTGCCAGCAGCTCCACCGGGACAGGGAGTGAAGCTTTCTTT,TRBV7-3,TRBD1,many,TRBJ1-1
CASSLNPRSYNEQFF,TGTGCCAGCAGTTTAAATCCTCGCTCCTACAATGAGCAGTTCTTC,TRBV12-3/TRBV12-4,NA,few,TRBJ2-1
CASSLELARTDTQYF,TGCGCCAGCAGCTTGGAACTAGCCCGCACAGATACGCAGTATTTT,TRBV5-1,NA,many,TRBJ2-3
CASSEITGLHEQFF,TGTGCCAGCAGCGAAATTACCGGACTCCATGAGCAGTTCTTC,TRBV3-1,NA,many,TRBJ2-1
CASNGQGTPLHF,TGTGCCAGCAACGGACAGGGAACACCCCTCCACTTT,TRBV28,TRBD1,NA,TRBJ1-6
CASRSGSLTQYF,TGTGCCAGCAGGTCAGGGTCGTTGACCCAGTACTTC,TRBV28,NA,many,TRBJ2-5
CSITGGRETQYF,TGCAGCATAACGGGGGGGCGAGAGACCCAGTACTTC,TRBV29-1,TRBD2,few,TRBJ2-5
CAISDLSGFLSYEQYF,TGTGCCATCAGTGACCTTAGCGGGTTCCTCTCCTACGAGCAGTACTTC,TRBV10-3,TRBD2,NA,TRBJ2-7
CASSLEQISYNSPLHF,TGTGCCAGCAGCTTAGAGCAGATCTCCTATAATTCACCCCTCCACTTT,TRBV7-2,NA,few,TRBJ1-6
CASSFSQGFDTQYF,TGTGCCAGCAGTTTTTCACAGGGATTTGATACGCAGTATTTT,TRBV28,NA,many,TRBJ2-3
CASRASRFGDEQYF,TGTGCCAGCAGAGCCTCGCGCTTCGGGGACGAGCAGTACTTC,TRBV2,NA,many,TRBJ2-7
CASSLALAGDTDTQYF,TGTGCCAGCAGCTTAGCGCTAGCGGGAGATACAGATACGCAGTATTTT,TRBV7-9,TRBD2,many,TRBJ2-3
CASRGGRRGSYGYTF,TGTGCCAGCCGGGGCGGAAGGCGGGGCAGCTATGGCTACACCTTC,TRBV6-1,NA,many,TRBJ1-2
CSVGTVMSYEQYF,TGCAGCGTTGGGACAGTTATGTCCTACGAGCAGTACTTC,TRBV29-1,NA,few,TRBJ2-7
CASSPGLRTDEQFF,TGTGCCAGCTCCCCGGGACTCCGGACCGATGAGCAGTTCTTC,TRBV18,NA,many,TRBJ2-1
CASSEVSGASPLHF,TGCGCCAGCAGTGAGGTTTCCGGGGCTTCACCCCTCCACTTT,TRBV10-2,NA,NA,TRBJ1-6
CASSSTSGRARETQYF,TGTGCCAGCAGCTCTACTAGCGGGAGGGCCCGGGAGACCCAGTACTTC,TRBV7-2,TRBD2,NA,TRBJ2-5
CSARDGARYNSPLHF,TGCAGTGCTAGAGATGGGGCCCGCTATAATTCACCCCTCCACTTT,TRBV20-1,NA,many,TRBJ1-6
CASSLGTANSYEQYF,TGTGCCAGCAGCTTAGGGACCGCGAACTCCTACGAGCAGTACTTC,TRBV7-3,NA,many,TRBJ2-7
CASSIGGGNTGELFF,TGTGCCAGTAGTATCGGCGGGGGCAACACCGGGGAGCTGTTTTTT,TRBV19,NA,few,TRBJ2-2
CATISPGGANVLTF,TGTGCCACCATATCCCCGGGTGGGGCCAACGTCCTGACTTTC,TRBV19,NA,few,TRBJ2-6
CASRQRQGSETQYF,TGTGCCAGCAGACAACGACAGGGCTCGGAGACCCAGTACTTC,TRBV28,TRBD1,many,TRBJ2-5
CASSLFAGGTNTGELFF,TGTGCCAGCAGCTTATTCGCGGGAGGCACGAACACCGGGGAGCTGTTTTTT,TRBV7-3,TRBD2,many,TRBJ2-2
CASSFGDRDEQYF,TGCGCCAGCAGCTTCGGGGACAGAGACGAGCAGTACTTC,TRBV5-1,TRBD1,few,TRBJ2-7
CASSLDRATHNEQFF,TGTGCCAGCAGCTTAGATAGGGCCACCCACAATGAGCAGTTCTTC,TRBV11-3,NA,few,TRBJ2-1
CASSLCDQGARTNEKLFF,TGTGCCAGCAGTTTATGCGATCAGGGGGCCAGAACTAATGAAAAACTGTTTTTT,TRBV28,TRBD1,few,TRBJ1-4
CASSLESPASSYEQYF,TGCGCCAGCAGCTTGGAGTCTCCTGCCAGCTCCTACGAGCAGTACTTC,TRBV5-1,NA,many,TRBJ2-7
CAGSLDYQPQHF,TGTGCCGGCAGCTTAGACTACCAGCCCCAGCATTTT,TRBV7-9,NA,NA,TRBJ1-5
CASSGQEDRGKSSSYNEQFF,TGTGCCAGCAGTGGCCAGGAGGACAGGGGTAAAAGTAGCTCCTACAATGAGCAGTTCTTC,TRBV6-1,TRBD1,NA,TRBJ2-1
CASSRLAFSSYNEQFF,TGTGCCAGCAGCCGCCTCGCCTTTAGCTCCTACAATGAGCAGTTCTTC,TRBV7-3,NA,NA,TRBJ2-1
CASVPGELFF,TGTGCCAGCGTCCCCGGGGAGCTGTTTTTT,TRBV6-2/TRBV6-3,NA,NA,TRBJ2-2
CASGRQAEAFF,TGTGCCAGCGGAAGACAGGCGGAAGCTTTCTTT,TRBV6-1,NA,NA,TRBJ1-1
CSARDLQETQHF,TGCAGTGCTAGGGACTTGCAAGAGACCCAGCACTTC,TRBV20-1,NA,few,TRBJ2-5
CASSYPTGGHQPQHF,TGTGCCAGCAGTTACCCAACCGGGGGCCATCAGCCCCAGCATTTT,TRBV28,NA,once,TRBJ1-5
CASSPGTRTDTQYF,TGTGCCAGCAGTCCTGGGACTCGCACAGATACGCAGTATTTT,TRBV12-3/TRBV12-4,NA,many,TRBJ2-3
CASSVDRGNVNEQFF,TGTGCCAGCAGTGTAGACAGGGGGAATGTAAATGAGCAGTTCTTC,TRBV6-2/TRBV6-3,TRBD1,many,TRBJ2-1
CASSLGQGHSPLHF,TGTGCCAGCAGTCTTGGACAGGGACACTCACCCCTCCACTTT,TRBV28,TRBD1,many,TRBJ1-6
CASRSNTEAFF,TGTGCCAGCAGATCAAACACTGAAGCTTTCTTT,TRBV28,NA,many,TRBJ1-1
CASSLHRGNEQYF,TGCGCCAGCAGCTTGCACAGGGGAAACGAGCAGTACTTC,TRBV5-1,TRBD1,many,TRBJ2-7
CASSVGTSVSQAYNEQFF,TGTGCCAGCAGCGTAGGAACTAGCGTGTCCCAGGCCTACAATGAGCAGTTCTTC,TRBV9,TRBD2,many,TRBJ2-1
CASSLVWRGRTQETQYF,TGTGCCAGTAGCTTAGTGTGGAGGGGGAGGACCCAAGAGACCCAGTACTTC,TRBV11-2,NA,many,TRBJ2-5
CASSTQAGNWQETQYF,TGTGCCAGCAGTACCCAAGCAGGGAATTGGCAAGAGACCCAGTACTTC,TRBV28,NA,many,TRBJ2-5
CSAGTSGNVVETQYF,TGCAGCGCCGGGACTAGCGGGAACGTCGTAGAGACCCAGTACTTC,TRBV20-1,TRBD2,many,TRBJ2-5
CASSSVRLSGRHSYGQYF,TGCGCCAGCAGTAGTGTTCGTTTAAGCGGGCGCCACTCCTACGGGCAGTACTTC,TRBV10-2,NA,NA,TRBJ2-7